These 27 T cell receptor beta chains came from one sample sequenced in a study of human T cells and chemical hapten exposure (dated by TCRdb to about 2021). The time point label, as the study defines it: patch test 1, 2 weeks after DPC sensitization. The treatment or condition label, read with the paper, signifies: therapeutic diphenylcyclopropenone sensitization with weekly scalp DPC. The receptor library was made with RACE. Sequencer: NextSeq 500. TCRdb's own reprocessing of the public reads used fastp at Q25 and MiXCR and kept productive beta chains. Records with the same CDR3 protein are collapsed into one entry carrying the most frequent genes and DNA. For this sample there are under 200,000 distinct CDR3 sequences; about 15% appear just once. The biggest ten clones account for around 1.7% of the sample. The input for sequencing was whole blood, taken in connection with sensitization to the hapten diphenylcyclopropenone (DPC). The source is a young woman with alopecia areata. Some clones in this sample may be carry-over from other donors' samples.

This clonotype has only a few counts. The rearrangement links TRBV7-8 to TRBJ1-5; weak D call: TRBD1 (6 bases). CDR1 and CDR2 from the germline V gene are SGHVS and FQNEAQ. Deletions cut 1 base from V and 5 bases from J, with 15 bases between. There are 16 residues in the CDR3. The CDR3 loop reads CASSLGYRVRHQPQHF. CDR3 bases: TGTGCCAGCAGCTTAGGTTACAGGGTTCGCCATCAGCCCCAGCATTTT.

This clonotype turned up a few times. The chain combines TRBV5-4 with TRBJ2-7; TRBD1 agrees at 7 bases. The CDR3 runs 14 residues. In germline, CDR1 is SGHNT, CDR2 YYREEE (reference sequence). V trimming: 0 bases; J trimming: 7 bases; junction bases outside the gene matches: 7. The CDR3 here is CASSLDRGTVEQYF. The DNA for the CDR3 is TGTGCCAGCAGCTTGGACAGGGGTACGGTGGAGCAGTACTTC.

The chain couples TRBV30 to TRBJ2-1; D may be TRBD1 (5 bases). The CDR3 consists of 14 residues. With 5 bases removed from V and 4 bases from J, the gap between germline ends came to 15 bases. Per germline, CDR1 GTSNPN and CDR2 SVGIG (reference sequence). Here the CDR3 reads CAWVDTRTYNEQFF. CDR3 nucleotides: TGTGCCTGGGTCGACACCCGGACATACAATGAGCAGTTCTTC.

The chain uses TRBV28 and TRBJ2-1; TRBD2 agrees at 9 bases. Germline V CDR1 and CDR2: MDHEN, SYDVKM. The CDR3 runs to 14 residues. Trimming at V came to 6 bases and at J to 4 bases, leaving 4 bases not matched to a gene. In DNA, the CDR3 is TGTGCCAGCAGGTCTAGCGGGATTTACAATGAGCAGTTCTTC. It specifies CASRSSGIYNEQFF.

Many counts were recorded for this clonotype. The rearrangement links TRBV6-1 to TRBJ2-7; possible D gene TRBD1, 6 bases. CDR1 is MNHNS, CDR2 SASEGT, per germline. The CDR3 is 15 residues long. V was cut by 1 base and J by 0 bases, with 10 bases left in between. This chain's CDR3 is CASSEEQGGSYEQYF. The CDR3 DNA sequence: TGTGCCAGCAGTGAAGAACAAGGGGGCTCCTACGAGCAGTACTTC.

The rearrangement joins TRBV20-1 to TRBJ2-7; tentative D call: TRBD1 (6 bases). This CDR3 is 13 amino acids long. Germline V gene sequence: CDR1 DFQATT, CDR2 SNEGSKA (reference sequence). V dropped 6 bases and J dropped 2 bases, with 14 bases sitting between them. CDR3 coding DNA: TGCAGTGCGAGGGGTACAGGGACCTACGAGCAGTACTTC. The encoded protein is CSARGTGTYEQYF.

The rearrangement uses TRBV29-1 and TRBJ2-2; D is undetermined. Germline V gene lookup returns CDR1 SQVTM and CDR2 ANQGSEA. This CDR3 is built from 11 residues. V lost 5 bases and J 7 bases, leaving 8 bases between the germline ends. CDR3 DNA sequence: TGCAGCGTTAGGGCGGACGGGGAGCTGTTTTTT. This gives the protein CSVRADGELFF.

The chain is built from TRBV12-3 or TRBV12-4 and TRBJ1-2; D is unresolved. The CDR3 has 14 residues. V shed 3 bases and J shed 4 bases, with 12 bases lying between them. Here the CDR3 reads CASSLSWALYGYTF. CDR3 nucleotide sequence: TGTGCCAGCAGTTTGTCTTGGGCCCTCTATGGCTACACCTTC.

This clonotype showed up many times. V gene TRBV6-2 or TRBV6-3 combines with J gene TRBJ2-3, with 12 positions matching TRBD2. The CDR3 is made up of 18 amino acids. V dropped 5 bases and J dropped 2; count of bases not matched to a gene: 11. Germline V CDR1 and CDR2: MNHEY, SVGEGT. CDR3 DNA sequence: TGTGCCAGCAGTGAACTAGCGGGGGGTTATGCTTTCACAGATACGCAGTATTTT. Residues: CASSELAGGYAFTDTQYF.

The chain couples TRBV5-1 to TRBJ2-2; TRBD1 might be the D (6 bases). The length of the CDR3 is 15 residues. CDR1 and CDR2 from the germline V gene are SGHRS and YFSETQ. Trimming pared 2 bases from V and 5 bases from J, leaving 13 bases between. CDR3: CASSLSTGKTGELFF. The CDR3 nucleotides are TGCGCCAGCAGCTTATCGACAGGAAAAACCGGGGAGCTGTTTTTT.

This chain joins TRBV12-3 or TRBV12-4 and TRBJ1-3, with a possible D match to TRBD1 (6 bases). Trimming stripped 6 bases from V and 0 bases from J, with 15 bases between. The CDR3 is 16 residues long. The CDR3 DNA is TGTGCCAGCAGACAATCCGGACAGCCCTCTGGAAACACCATATATTTT. Translation: CASRQSGQPSGNTIYF.

This clonotype occurred a few times. The chain combines TRBV6-1 with TRBJ2-3; D is unclear. CDR3 size: 14 residues. Trimming stripped 6 bases from V and 3 bases from J, with 13 bases between. Germline V CDR1 and CDR2: MNHNS, SASEGT. In nucleotides, the CDR3 is TGTGCCAGCAGGATGCAATTTATTACAGATACGCAGTATTTT. This translates into CASRMQFITDTQYF.

This clonotype was detected only a few times. This chain joins TRBV14 and TRBJ1-2; 10 bases fit TRBD1. The germline CDR1 and CDR2 sequences are SGHDN and FVKESK. Trimming at V came to 4 bases and at J to 6 bases, leaving 5 bases not matched to a gene. This CDR3 has 14 amino acids. CDR3 DNA: TGTGCCAGCAGCCCCCAAGGGACAGGGGATGGCTACACCTTC. Translation: CASSPQGTGDGYTF.

This clonotype was seen more than once but under ten times. V usage is TRBV11-3 and J usage is TRBJ2-2, with no clear D. CDR3 length equals 13 residues. CDR1 SGHNT and CDR2 YENEEA come from the germline V gene. Deletions cut 3 bases from V and 7 bases from J, with 9 bases between. The CDR3: CASSFVQGGELFF. CDR3 coding DNA: TGTGCCAGCAGCTTCGTTCAAGGCGGGGAGCTGTTTTTT.

This clonotype was recorded a few times. This sequence joins TRBV16 and TRBJ1-4; no reliable D call. Trimming took off 4 bases at V and 4 bases at J, with 10 bases between the two ends. The CDR3 covers 14 residues. From germline, CDR1 is KGHSY and CDR2 FQNENV. The CDR3 loop reads CASSLQEVNEKLFF. CDR3 nucleotide sequence: TGTGCCAGCAGCCTTCAGGAAGTTAATGAAAAACTGTTTTTT. The full variable domain, rest sourced from reference TRBV16 and TRBJ1-4, is GEEVAQTPKHLVRGEGQKAKLYCAPIKGHSYVFWYQQVLKNEFKFLISFQNENVFDETGMPKERFSAKCLPNSPCSLEIQATKLEDSAVYFCASSLQEVNEKLFFGSGTQLSVL.

This chain connects TRBV11-2 to TRBJ2-7, with a weak D call TRBD2 (8 bases). The V gene lost 2 bases and the J gene lost 5 bases, with 16 bases spanning the gap. Germline CDR1 is SGHAT and CDR2 is FQNNGV. The CDR3 contains 15 residues. The CDR3 DNA is TGTGCCAGCAGCTTATCGGGAGGGGGCAACAACGAGCAGTACTTC. It yields the protein CASSLSGGGNNEQYF.

The V call is TRBV20-1, the J call TRBJ2-7; D is ambiguous. V lost 0 bases to trimming and J lost 2 bases, with 14 bases between them. CDR1 DFQATT and CDR2 SNEGSKA come from the germline V gene (reference sequence). The length of the CDR3 is 15 residues. The CDR3 DNA follows: TGCAGTGCTAGAGATCAATCAGACTCAACCTACGAGCAGTACTTC. Its protein product is CSARDQSDSTYEQYF.

This clonotype was detected ten times or more. J is TRBJ1-6 and V is TRBV18, with 7 bases that match TRBD1. CDR3 length: 16 amino acids. CDR1 and CDR2 from the germline V gene are KGHSH and LQKENI. Trimming cost V 3 bases and J 8 bases; bases outside gene matches: 10. CDR3 loop: CASSPSSTGRDSPLHF. CDR3 nucleotides: TGTGCCAGCTCACCCTCCTCGACAGGGCGGGATTCACCCCTCCACTTT.

The sample holds a few counts of this clonotype. V and J are TRBV28 and TRBJ1-2; the D gene is possibly TRBD1 (6 bases). V was shortened by 8 bases and J by 8 bases, with 15 bases between the two germline ends. Germline V gene lookup returns CDR1 MDHEN and CDR2 SYDVKM. The CDR3 runs to 12 residues. The CDR3 spells CASEQGRRGYTF. In DNA form, the CDR3 reads TGTGCCAGCGAGCAGGGGAGGAGGGGCTACACCTTC.

This clonotype was picked up many times. The gene calls are TRBV5-5 and TRBJ1-6, with D possibly being TRBD1 (5 bases). The V end was cut by 1 base, the J end by 13 bases, with 15 bases between. CDR1 is SGHKS, CDR2 YYEKEE, per germline (reference sequence). The CDR3 has 14 amino acids. In DNA, the CDR3 is TGTGCCAGCAGCTTGAGGGACCCACCCTCTCCCCTCCACTTT. The encoded protein is CASSLRDPPSPLHF.

This clonotype was found many times. The rearrangement uses TRBV23-1 and TRBJ2-3, with 10 nucleotides matching TRBD1. TRBV23-1 is assigned to the ORF class and has an uncertain function. Trimming cost V 8 bases and J 1 base; bases outside gene matches: 3. The CDR3 length is 14 residues. The CDR3 DNA reads TGCGCCAGCTTGGGACAGGGGTGCACAGATACGCAGTATTTT. It yields the protein CASLGQGCTDTQYF.

This clonotype was seen more than once but under ten times. The gene calls are TRBV7-3 and TRBJ2-3; D is undetermined. Deletions cut 3 bases from V and 4 bases from J, with 14 bases between. In germline, CDR1 is SGHTA, CDR2 FQGTGA. The CDR3 has 15 amino acids. CDR3 region: CASSFWALTPDTQYF. CDR3 bases: TGTGCCAGCAGCTTCTGGGCCCTGACCCCAGATACGCAGTATTTT.

This clonotype was recorded a few times. The chain has TRBV20-1 and TRBJ1-4, with D perhaps matching TRBD1 (6 bases). CDR3 length: 15 residues. Germline CDR1 DFQATT, CDR2 SNEGSKA (reference sequence). V dropped 3 bases and J dropped 5 bases, with 16 bases sitting between them. The CDR3 here is CSASGGAPFNEKLFF. The CDR3 region has the DNA TGCAGTGCTAGTGGGGGGGCTCCATTCAATGAAAAACTGTTTTTT.

This clonotype occurred a few times. J is TRBJ1-6 and V is TRBV14; possibly TRBD1 for D (6 bases). Germline V gene lookup returns CDR1 SGHDN and CDR2 FVKESK. Trimming cost V 1 base and J 10 bases, with 14 bases left between them. The CDR3 has 15 residues. CDR3 nucleotide sequence: TGTGCCAGCAGCCAAGCTATCAGGGGTCGCTCACCCCTCCACTTT. This translates into CASSQAIRGRSPLHF.

V is TRBV3-1 and J is TRBJ1-6; 7 nucleotides match TRBD1. The CDR3 is 15 residues long. J gave up 7 bases and V 4 bases, and 7 bases lay outside the gene matches. CDR1 is LGHDT and CDR2 is YNNKEL in the germline V gene (reference sequence). This chain's CDR3 is CASSRGQIRNSPLHF. For the CDR3, the DNA is TGTGCCAGCAGCCGGGGACAGATAAGAAATTCACCCCTCCACTTT.

The chain recombines TRBV4-1 with TRBJ2-3; 15 bases are shared with TRBD2. V shed 0 bases, J shed 6 bases, and the junction held 1 base outside the gene matches. Germline CDR1 is MGHRA and CDR2 is YSYEKL. This CDR3 region has 16 residues. The DNA for the CDR3 is TGCGCCAGCAGCCAAGATGGGACTAGCGGGAGGGATACGCAGTATTTT. This codes for CASSQDGTSGRDTQYF.

The chain couples TRBV7-3 to TRBJ2-2; 7 nucleotides align to TRBD1. CDR1 and CDR2 from the germline V gene are SGHTA and FQGTGA. V gave up 5 bases and J gave up 6 bases; unmatched junction bases: 3. The CDR3 contains 13 residues. CDR3 protein: CASSPQGPGELFF. The DNA of the CDR3 is TGTGCCAGCAGCCCACAGGGGCCCGGGGAGCTGTTTTTT.